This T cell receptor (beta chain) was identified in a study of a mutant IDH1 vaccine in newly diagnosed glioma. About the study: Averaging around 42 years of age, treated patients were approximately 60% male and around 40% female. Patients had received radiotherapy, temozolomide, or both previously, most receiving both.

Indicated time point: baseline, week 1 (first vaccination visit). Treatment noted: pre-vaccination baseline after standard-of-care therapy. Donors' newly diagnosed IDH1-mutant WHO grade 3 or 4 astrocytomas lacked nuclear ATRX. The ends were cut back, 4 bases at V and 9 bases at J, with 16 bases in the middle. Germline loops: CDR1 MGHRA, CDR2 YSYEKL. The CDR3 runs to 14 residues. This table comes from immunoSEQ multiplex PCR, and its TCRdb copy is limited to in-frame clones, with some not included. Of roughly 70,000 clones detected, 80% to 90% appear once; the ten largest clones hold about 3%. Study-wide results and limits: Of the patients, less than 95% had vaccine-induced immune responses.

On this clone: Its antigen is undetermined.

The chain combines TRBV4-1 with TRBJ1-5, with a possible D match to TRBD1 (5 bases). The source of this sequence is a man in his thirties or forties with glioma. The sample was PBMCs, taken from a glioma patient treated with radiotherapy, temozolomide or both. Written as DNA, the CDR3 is TGCGCCAGCAGCCCCAAGTGGGGGGGTCGGCCCCAGCATTTT. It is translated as CASSPKWGGRPQHF.